What follows are 32 T cell receptor beta chains derived from one specimen sequenced in a study of blood T cell repertoires in COVID-19. Measured with immunoSEQ multiplex PCR; TCRdb has only the in-frame clones, and not every one. The data contain approximately 130,000 clones, approximately 86% of them singletons. Sequenced sample: PBMCs or T cells enriched from blood (not recorded which). Source of these receptors: a woman aged 50 to 65 who had recovered from COVID-19.

A single count supports this clone. The chain is built from TRBV19 and TRBJ1-2; D call uncertain. The V gene's germline CDR1 is LNHDA and CDR2 SQIVND (reference sequence). CDR3 size: 12 residues. The V end lost 5 bases, the J end lost 2 bases, and 6 bases lay between the germline ends. Written as DNA, the CDR3 is TGTGCCAGTAGTGGCACCAACTATGGCTACACCTTC. It translates to CASSGTNYGYTF. Full variable domain (missing parts from reference TRBV19 and TRBJ1-2): DGGITQSPKYLFRKEGQNVTLSCEQNLNHDAMYWYRQDPGQGLRLIYYSQIVNDFQKGDIAEGYSVSREKKESFPLTVTSAQKNPTAFYLCASSGTNYGYTFGSGTRLTVV.

This chain uses TRBV7-9 with TRBJ2-1, with 11 nucleotides matching TRBD2. CDR1 SEHNR and CDR2 FQNEAQ come from the germline V gene (reference sequence). CDR3 length: 15 residues. V was clipped by 8 bases and J by 6 bases; unmatched bases: 9. This CDR3 is CASGLAGGSGNEQFF. In DNA, the CDR3 is TGTGCCAGCGGGCTAGCGGGGGGATCTGGCAATGAGCAGTTCTTC.

CDR3 region: CSARTGPTQYF. For the CDR3, the DNA is TGCAGTGCTCGGACAGGCCCTACGCAGTATTTT. The chain joins TRBV20-1 to TRBJ2-3; 7 bases map to TRBD1. The CDR3 covers 11 residues. CDR1 is DFQATT, CDR2 SNEGSKA, per germline (reference sequence). With V trimmed by 5 bases and J by 8 bases, 4 bases remained unmatched.

V usage is TRBV11-2 and J usage is TRBJ2-7; D uncertain. Trimming pared 3 bases from V and 6 bases from J, leaving 3 bases between. The V gene's germline CDR1 is SGHAT and CDR2 FQNNGV. The CDR3 runs 10 residues. The CDR3 DNA reads as TGTGCCAGCAGCTTTATCGAGCAGTACTTC. Translated, it gives CASSFIEQYF. Looking up the rest from reference TRBV11-2 and TRBJ2-7 gives the full variable domain: EAGVAQSPRYKIIEKRQSVAFWCNPISGHATLYWYQQILGQGPKLLIQFQNNGVVDDSQLPKDRFSAERLKGVDSTLKIQPAKLEDSAVYLCASSFIEQYFGPGTRLTVT.

J is TRBJ2-3 and V is TRBV3-1 (or the pseudogene TRBV3-2), with 8 bases identical to TRBD2. The CDR3 extends over 14 amino acids. V gave up 3 bases and J gave up 7 bases; unmatched junction bases: 6. The V gene's germline CDR1 is LGHDT and CDR2 YNNKEL (reference sequence). The DNA for the CDR3 is TGTGCCAGCAGCCAGAACGGGGGGGGGAATACGCAGTATTTT. Protein: CASSQNGGGNTQYF.

The genes are TRBV5-8 and TRBJ2-3; the D is unclear. The CDR3 length is 18 residues. The ends were cut back, 3 bases at V and 0 bases at J, with 20 bases in the middle. Germline CDR1 is SGHTS and CDR2 is YDEGEE. CDR3 amino acids: CASSSPPLMAASTDTQYF. In DNA, the CDR3 is TGTGCCAGCAGCTCCCCCCCCCTGATGGCGGCTAGCACAGATACGCAGTATTTT.

The V call is TRBV5-8, the J call TRBJ2-7; possible D gene TRBD1, 6 bases. CDR1 and CDR2 (germline): SGHTS, YDEGEE. V was shortened by 9 bases and J by 4 bases, with 23 bases between the two germline ends. This CDR3 is built from 15 residues. The CDR3 region has the DNA TGTGCCAACATAGATATTCAGGGGATGATGTACGAGCAGTACTTC. Translation gives CANIDIQGMMYEQYF.

The J gene is TRBJ1-2, the V gene TRBV5-4; D is uncertain. With 1 base removed from V and 8 bases from J, the gap between germline ends came to 18 bases. The CDR3 has 15 amino acids. The V gene's germline CDR1 is SGHNT and CDR2 YYREEE (reference sequence). The CDR3 DNA reads TGTGCCAGCAGCTTGATTGGGCGCGAGATGAGCGGCTACACCTTC. This codes for CASSLIGREMSGYTF.

The chain links TRBV7-3 to TRBJ2-1, with 8 bases that match TRBD1. Germline CDR1 SGHTA, CDR2 FQGTGA. CDR3 length equals 15 residues. With 2 bases clipped from V and 9 bases from J, the junction kept 9 bases outside the gene matches. The CDR3 reads CASSLAGGGVGEQFF. DNA for the CDR3: TGTGCCAGCAGCTTAGCAGGGGGCGGGGTGGGTGAGCAGTTCTTC.

The V and J genes are TRBV29-1 and TRBJ2-1; D might be TRBD2 (5 bases). Germline CDR1 SQVTM, CDR2 ANQGSEA. This CDR3 is built from 13 residues. V was clipped by 4 bases and J by 0 bases, with 7 bases between them. The CDR3 nucleotides read TGCAGCGTTGGGGAGAGCTCCTACAATGAGCAGTTCTTC. Its protein product is CSVGESSYNEQFF.

V gene TRBV28 combines with J gene TRBJ2-7; 9 positions agree with TRBD1. The CDR3 is 16 residues long. Germline CDR1 and CDR2: MDHEN and SYDVKM. V was pared by 6 bases and J by 6 bases, with 15 bases of the junction left unmatched. The CDR3 spells CASRSIGTGQFREQYF. CDR3 in DNA: TGTGCCAGCAGAAGTATAGGGACAGGGCAATTCCGCGAGCAGTACTTC.

This chain links TRBV7-2 with TRBJ1-4; D remains unclear. Germline assignment: CDR1 SGHTA and CDR2 FQGNSA. Trimming took 5 bases from V and 3 from J, leaving 19 bases between them. The CDR3 extends over 17 amino acids. In DNA, the CDR3 is TGTGCCAGCAGCCCCTCCGGCAGCGGATGGTCTAATGAAAAACTGTTTTTT. Protein product: CASSPSGSGWSNEKLFF.

Only one count was recorded for this clone. The CDR3 loop is CASSLPTDNQPQHF. The CDR3, as DNA: TGTGCCAGTAGCCTCCCGACAGACAATCAGCCCCAGCATTTT. The chain combines TRBV19 with TRBJ1-5; D may be TRBD1 (5 bases). The germline V gene encodes CDR1 LNHDA and CDR2 SQIVND (reference sequence). The CDR3 runs 14 residues. Trimming shortened V by 6 bases and J by 3 bases, and 12 bases separated the two germline ends.

The chain uses TRBV19 and TRBJ1-6, with D possibly TRBD1 on 5 matching bases. Germline V gives CDR1 LNHDA, CDR2 SQIVND (reference sequence). There are 15 residues in the CDR3. The V and J ends lost 2 bases and 11 bases respectively, with 16 bases between them. DNA of the CDR3: TGTGCCAGTAGTATAAGGGGACTTGGGAATCCACCCCTCCACTTT. It encodes CASSIRGLGNPPLHF.

CDR3 bases: TGTGCCAGTAGTATAATGCCGGGACAGATAAACACTGAAGCTTTCTTT. It encodes CASSIMPGQINTEAFF. The genes are TRBV19 and TRBJ1-1; 7 bases are shared with TRBD1. V shed 2 bases, J shed 2 bases, and the junction held 8 bases outside the gene matches. CDR3 length: 16 residues. Germline CDR1 and CDR2: LNHDA and SQIVND (reference sequence).

The chain joins TRBV9 to TRBJ1-1; 7 nucleotides agree with TRBD1. Germline CDR1 is SGDLS and CDR2 is YYNGEE. V was clipped by 6 bases and J by 1 base; unmatched bases: 6. CDR3 length: 14 residues. The CDR3 region is CASTQGSPNTEAFF. CDR3 bases: TGTGCCAGCACACAGGGGAGTCCGAACACTGAAGCTTTCTTT.

As DNA, the CDR3 is TGTGCCAGTATAGACAGGGGCGCAGATACGCAGTATTTT. It codes for CASIDRGADTQYF. This chain uses TRBV19 with TRBJ2-3, with 8 bases aligning to TRBD1. The V segment lost 7 bases and the J segment 4 bases; nucleotides outside the gene matches: 4. This CDR3 contains 13 residues. Germline assignment: CDR1 LNHDA and CDR2 SQIVND (reference sequence).

This clone has just a few counts. This chain joins TRBV19 and TRBJ2-3, with D possibly being TRBD2 (6 bases). Germline loops: CDR1 LNHDA, CDR2 SQIVND (reference sequence). The CDR3 consists of 16 residues. Trimming took 1 base from V and 3 from J, leaving 14 bases between them. This CDR3 is CASSIGIRRETDTQYF. CDR3 bases: TGTGCCAGTAGTATAGGTATAAGGAGGGAAACAGATACGCAGTATTTT.

The genes are TRBV9 and TRBJ2-1; 15 bases are a match to TRBD2. V trimming: 1 base; J trimming: 7 bases; junction bases outside the gene matches: 6. Germline CDR1 and CDR2: SGDLS and YYNGEE. The CDR3 contains 17 residues. The CDR3 sequence: CASSVYPGLAGGNEQFF. The CDR3 DNA is TGTGCCAGCAGCGTATACCCCGGACTAGCGGGGGGGAATGAGCAGTTCTTC.

This clone was counted between two and nine times. The rearrangement joins TRBV2 to TRBJ2-3, with TRBD2 identical over 10 bases. This CDR3 comprises 14 residues. V was clipped by 4 bases and J by 6 bases; unmatched bases: 4. CDR1 is SNHLY, CDR2 FYNNEI, per germline. CDR3 region: CASSAAGGRDTQYF. The CDR3 region has the DNA TGTGCCAGCAGTGCAGCGGGGGGGCGGGATACGCAGTATTTT.

The chain combines TRBV25-1 with TRBJ1-1, with D hard to call. V was clipped by 3 bases and J by 4 bases, with 6 bases between them. CDR1 and CDR2 from the germline V gene are MGHDK and SYGVNS. The CDR3 covers 12 residues. CDR3 sequence: CASSESPTEAFF. The DNA for the CDR3 is TGTGCCAGCAGTGAGAGCCCCACTGAAGCTTTCTTT. The full variable domain, completed using reference TRBV25-1 and TRBJ1-1, is EADIYQTPRYLVIGTGKKITLECSQTMGHDKMYWYQQDPGMELHLIHYSYGVNSTEKGDLSSESTVSRIRTEHFPLTLESARPSHTSQYLCASSESPTEAFFGQGTRLTVV.

The chain combines TRBV30 with TRBJ2-3; the D gene is possibly TRBD1 (6 bases). The V end was cut by 3 bases, the J end by 4 bases, with 17 bases between. The CDR3 runs 15 residues. From germline, CDR1 is GTSNPN and CDR2 SVGIG (reference sequence). CDR3 DNA sequence: TGTGCCTGGAGCTCGGCAGGGGCGCCCGCAGATACGCAGTATTTT. It is translated as CAWSSAGAPADTQYF.

V gene TRBV3-1 (or the pseudogene TRBV3-2) combines with J gene TRBJ1-5, with 9 bases fitting TRBD1. Germline CDR1 reads LGHDT; CDR2 reads YNNKEL (reference sequence). V lost 4 bases to trimming and J lost 7 bases; unmatched junction nucleotides: 5. CDR3 size: 14 residues. CDR3 DNA: TGTGCCAGCAGCCCGGGACAGGGCTTCCAGCCCCAGCATTTT. Amino acid sequence: CASSPGQGFQPQHF.

This CDR3 is CASSLLPLPVEKLFF. The CDR3 nucleotides read TGTGCCAGCAGTTTACTTCCCTTGCCGGTTGAAAAACTGTTTTTT. The chain couples TRBV6-5 to TRBJ1-4; no firm D call. CDR3 length equals 15 residues. The V and J ends lost 4 bases and 7 bases respectively, with 16 bases between them. CDR1 and CDR2 (germline): MNHEY, SVGAGI.

The V gene is TRBV19, the J gene TRBJ1-5, with D possibly being TRBD1 (6 bases). The CDR3 contains 14 residues. Between the trimmed V and J ends, which lost 10 bases and 0 bases, there was a span of 13 bases. Germline lookup yields CDR1 LNHDA and CDR2 SQIVND (reference sequence). The CDR3 bases are TGTGCCATCGGACAGCCATATAGCAATCAGCCCCAGCATTTT. Protein: CAIGQPYSNQPQHF.

The chain combines TRBV6-5 with TRBJ2-5; 12 bases map to TRBD2. The length of the CDR3 is 15 residues. Germline assignment: CDR1 MNHEY and CDR2 SVGAGI. Trimming took 6 bases from V and 3 from J; bases not matched to a gene: 5. The chain's CDR3 is CASSSRLAGEETQYF. CDR3 DNA: TGTGCCAGCAGCTCCCGACTAGCGGGGGAAGAGACCCAGTACTTC.

This clone turned up a few times. Other nucleotide sequences in the sample specify the same CDR3. The rearrangement uses TRBV5-5 and TRBJ1-1; TRBD1 matches 7 bases. Germline V gene sequence: CDR1 SGHKS, CDR2 YYEKEE (reference sequence). The CDR3 has 14 amino acids. Unmatched junction bases numbered 4, after V lost 0 bases and J lost 5 bases. The CDR3, as DNA: TGTGCCAGCAGCTTGGGGGCAGGGGGGACTGAAGCTTTCTTT. Amino acid sequence: CASSLGAGGTEAFF.

This clone was seen a handful of times. DNA for the CDR3: TGTGCCAGCAGCTCCGGACAGGGAGGAACCGGGGAGCTGTTTTTT. Translation: CASSSGQGGTGELFF. The chain has TRBV11-3 and TRBJ2-2; 8 bases are shared with TRBD1. Germline V lookup: CDR1 SGHNT, CDR2 YENEEA. V dropped 4 bases and J dropped 5; count of bases not matched to a gene: 6. The CDR3 runs 15 residues.

The CDR3 sequence: CASSDSSGNTIYF. The DNA for the CDR3 is TGTGCCAGCAGTGACAGCTCTGGAAACACCATATATTTT. The gene calls are TRBV25-1 and TRBJ1-3, with D uncertain. The CDR3 length is 13 residues. The V and J ends lost 3 bases and 0 bases respectively, with 3 bases between them. The germline V gene encodes CDR1 MGHDK and CDR2 SYGVNS.

The J gene is TRBJ2-1, the V gene TRBV19; a possible D gene is TRBD2 (5 bases). This CDR3 region has 15 residues. Germline V gene lookup returns CDR1 LNHDA and CDR2 SQIVND (reference sequence). Trimming took 9 bases from V and 2 from J, leaving 17 bases between them. The DNA for the CDR3 is TGTGCCAGCCGACCCCCGGGAATAGCCTACAATGAGCAGTTCTTC. Protein product: CASRPPGIAYNEQFF.

Points on this clone: Relative to the germline gene, one junction end is altered; a read error may explain this. The rearrangement joins TRBV7-7 to TRBJ2-1; TRBD2 agrees at 11 bases. The CDR3 runs to 15 residues. CDR1 SSHAT and CDR2 FNYEAQ come from the germline V gene (reference sequence). The CDR3 DNA is TGTGCTAGCAGCAGTAGCGGGGGGGCCATTAATGAGCAGTTCTTC. This gives the protein CASSSSGGAINEQFF.

This sequence joins TRBV19 and TRBJ2-7; 8 bases match TRBD1. Unmatched junction bases numbered 6, after V lost 6 bases and J lost 2 bases. This CDR3 region has 14 residues. In germline, CDR1 is LNHDA, CDR2 SQIVND (reference sequence). The CDR3 loop is CASSFRDRTYEQYF. CDR3 DNA sequence: TGTGCCAGTAGCTTCCGGGACAGGACCTACGAGCAGTACTTC.